Listed here are 2 T cell receptor beta chains from one sample, sequenced in a study of cytomegalovirus exposure and HLA in healthy donors. Here immunoSEQ multiplex PCR was the method, and the copy in TCRdb shows in-frame clones only, minus some. This table holds about 160,000 clones, 95% to 96% found once. The material sequenced was PBMCs. These receptors were collected from a woman under 30 in good health and CMV-seronegative.

V is TRBV5-1 and J is TRBJ2-5; TRBD1 matches 10 bases. Germline V gives CDR1 SGHRS, CDR2 YFSETQ. CDR3 length: 15 residues. Trimming at V came to 2 bases and at J to 9 bases, leaving 10 bases not matched to a gene. As DNA, the CDR3 is TGCGCCAGCAGCTTACATCAGGGACAGGGGATGGCCCAGTACTTC. Amino acids: CASSLHQGQGMAQYF.

This clone came up once. V gene TRBV11-2 combines with J gene TRBJ1-4; D call uncertain. V lost 4 bases and J 5 bases, leaving 17 bases between the germline ends. The germline V gene encodes CDR1 SGHAT and CDR2 FQNNGV. CDR3 length equals 16 residues. For the CDR3, the DNA is TGTGCCAGCAGCTCGCCCGGGAGGCCGTTAAATGAAAAACTGTTTTTT. This sequence encodes CASSSPGRPLNEKLFF.